One sample yielded the 6 T cell receptor beta chains listed below, sequenced in a study of T cell repertoires in cytomegalovirus infection. In TCRdb, the reads were re-called with MiXCR into one record per CDR3 protein. In the table there are about 500,000 distinct CDR3 sequences, 33% of which are singletons. These receptors' targets are unknown. The sequencing used cultured PBMCs, collected from culture after CMV antigen stimulation. These receptors came from a human donor in good health (CMV status not recorded). Some clones in this sample may be carry-over from other donors' samples.

V and J are TRBV27 and TRBJ2-2; D uncertain. Germline CDR1 and CDR2: MNHEY and SMNVEV (reference sequence). The germline V and J ends were trimmed by 6 bases and 0 bases, with 11 bases remaining between them. The CDR3 is made up of 15 amino acids. The CDR3 protein is CASSPAGPNTGELFF. As DNA, the CDR3 is TGTGCCAGCAGCCCAGCTGGGCCGAACACCGGGGAGCTGTTTTTT.

The chain recombines TRBV24-1 with TRBJ2-1; the D is unclear. V lost 9 bases and J 5 bases, leaving 13 bases between the germline ends. Germline V lookup: CDR1 KGHDR, CDR2 SFDVKD. The CDR3 has 13 amino acids. The CDR3 loop is CATGSPDHNEQFF. The CDR3 DNA sequence: TGTGCCACCGGCTCCCCGGACCACAATGAGCAGTTCTTC.

The chain has TRBV4-1 and TRBJ1-4; possibly TRBD1 for D (5 bases). The CDR3 sequence is 14 residues long. The V gene lost 4 bases and the J gene lost 5 bases, with 11 bases spanning the gap. CDR1 is MGHRA and CDR2 is YSYEKL in the germline V gene. CDR3 sequence (DNA): TGCGCCAGCAGCCCGGTGGGGCCAAATGAAAAACTGTTTTTT. It yields the protein CASSPVGPNEKLFF.

V is TRBV27 and J is TRBJ1-4; D uncertain. In germline, CDR1 is MNHEY, CDR2 SMNVEV (reference sequence). The CDR3 runs 12 residues. V lost 5 bases and J lost 5, with 6 bases in between. The CDR3 sequence is CASSRPNEKLFF. The CDR3 nucleotides are TGTGCCAGCAGTCGACCAAATGAAAAACTGTTTTTT.

V and J are TRBV4-1 and TRBJ2-1; 7 positions agree with TRBD2. The V segment lost 6 bases and the J segment 1 base; nucleotides outside the gene matches: 9. The CDR3 is 16 amino acids. The germline CDR1 and CDR2 sequences are MGHRA and YSYEKL. For the CDR3, the DNA is TGCGCCAGCAGACCACTAGCGCTTAGATCCTACAATGAGCAGTTCTTC. This translates into CASRPLALRSYNEQFF.

J is TRBJ2-7 and V is TRBV7-8, with TRBD1 as a possible D gene (6 bases). Germline CDR1 SGHVS, CDR2 FQNEAQ. The CDR3 is 17 amino acids. Trimming took off 1 base at V and 0 bases at J, with 16 bases between the two ends. The CDR3 is CASSLGQGTIFSYEQYF. The CDR3 DNA reads TGTGCCAGCAGCTTAGGGCAGGGGACAATATTCTCCTACGAGCAGTACTTC.